This section outlines one T cell receptor (beta chain) sequence together with its context. The CDR3 goes on 3 residues after the read ends, and that part is filled in from the germline J gene. This sample is part of a study of T cells in women clearing cervical HPV infection. Turning to the study itself: Women with histologically confirmed HPV16-related CIN3 or worse, 2 with invasive cancer, served as cases. Controls' single incident HPV16 infection cleared within 12 months without precancer.

V lost 3 bases and J 5 bases, leaving 10 bases between the germline ends. Germline CDR1 SSHAT, CDR2 FNYEAQ (reference sequence). CDR3 length equals 13 residues. Profiling relied on immunoSEQ multiplex PCR, and the TCRdb table lists in-frame clones only, not all of them. The table counts about 16,000 clones; 7.2% lies in the top ten. This sequence was found in a woman between 18 and 70 years old with a cervical HPV16 infection that either progressed to CIN3+ or cleared (not recorded which). Sequencing was done on a sample of blood buffy coat. The V gene is TRBV7-7, the J gene TRBJ2-5; D uncertain. The CDR3 spells CASSLSGIETQYF. Partial CDR3 DNA: TGTGCCAGCAGCTTGTCAGGTATCGAGACC. The full variable domain, completed using reference TRBV7-7 and TRBJ2-5, is GAGVSQSPRYKVTKRGQDVTLRCDPISSHATLYWYQQALGQGPEFLTYFNYEAQPDKSGLPSDRFSAERPEGSISTLTIQRTEQRDSAMYRCASSLSGIETQYFGPGTRLLVL.